This paragraph reports one T cell receptor beta chain. Antigen specificity is unknown. The germline gene is not matched at one end of the junction; a read error may be the cause. Co-extracting RNA and DNA was done with about 18-33 mg of unsorted bulk tissue as input. This sample is drawn from a study of tumor-infiltrating lymphocytes in primary liver carcinoma. Study findings and constraints: The 250 largest clones made up significantly more of tumor than blood repertoires (p = 0.039). Roughly 7.5-25% of top clones, and no more, occurred in all five tumor regions.

Using a constant-region primer together with ProtoScript II reverse transcriptase, TCR beta cDNA was made from about 500 ng of total RNA. Three-round nested multiplex PCR performed with slightly modified ARM-PCR produced the TCR beta libraries. TCRdb processed the multiplex PCR reads anew with MiXCR; each CDR3 protein has one entry. The data hold 100,000 to 120,000 distinct CDR3 sequences, with around 83% observed a single time. This receptor was taken from a man aged 35 to 55 with primary liver carcinoma and hepatitis B virus infection. The specimen sequenced was liver tumor tissue from sampling region 3. Subset specified: tumor region T3, left-lateral pole.

The chain's CDR3 is CGANFDTYERYF. Written as DNA, the CDR3 is TGCGGCGCAAATTTTGATACCTACGAGCGGTACTTC. The rearrangement uses TRBV29-1 and TRBJ2-7, with D unresolved. This CDR3 has 12 residues. Germline-derived CDR1 and CDR2 are SQVTM and ANQGSEA.